These T cell receptor beta chains were read from a single sample in a study of blood T cell repertoires in COVID-19. Sequencing was performed with immunoSEQ multiplex PCR; in TCRdb, only in-frame clones are kept and a portion is missing. The sample lists roughly 260,000 clones, more than 70% occurring once. Sequences were obtained from peripheral blood. All receptors come from a woman aged 40 to 55 who had recovered from COVID-19. Both conserved end residues are part of each CDR3. A D gene is named only where the DNA matches it firmly. Size tells how often a clone was seen (once, few, many) or the class of an expanded clone, and some rows leave it out.

V gene,D gene,clone size,J gene,CDR3 protein,CDR3 DNA
TRBV10-3,TRBD1,.,TRBJ1-6,CAIQGAHDSPLHF,TGTGCCATTCAGGGGGCGCACGATTCACCCCTCCACTTT
TRBV15,.,.,TRBJ1-2,CATSRGQPFDGYTF,TGTGCCACCAGCAGGGGCCAGCCATTCGATGGCTACACCTTC
TRBV4-3,TRBD1,.,TRBJ1-2,CASSQPGQGARGGYTF,TGCGCCAGCAGCCAACCGGGACAGGGGGCGAGGGGTGGCTACACCTTC
TRBV2,.,.,TRBJ1-1,CASSESLGANTEAFF,TGTGCCAGCAGTGAATCTTTAGGGGCCAACACTGAAGCTTTCTTT
TRBV7-8,.,.,TRBJ2-7,CASSLKYGQTYEQYF,TGTGCCAGCAGCTTAAAGTATGGCCAGACCTACGAGCAGTACTTC
TRBV30,TRBD1,.,TRBJ1-6,CAWSVDRGDNSPLHF,TGTGCCTGGAGTGTAGACAGGGGGGACAATTCACCCCTCCACTTT
TRBV6-5,.,once,TRBJ1-3,CASTFRSSGNTIYF,TGTGCCAGCACTTTCAGAAGCTCTGGAAACACCATATATTTT
TRBV6-5,TRBD1,.,TRBJ2-7,CASRTGVGPYEQYF,TGTGCCAGCAGAACAGGGGTAGGGCCCTACGAGCAGTACTTC
TRBV7-3,TRBD1,.,TRBJ1-6,CASSSDRGKSPLHF,TGTGCCAGCAGCTCGGACAGGGGAAAGTCACCCCTCCACTTT
TRBV11-2,.,.,TRBJ2-1,CASSIIAGSTYNEQFF,TGTGCCAGCAGCATCATTGCGGGATCCACCTACAATGAGCAGTTCTTC
TRBV4-2,.,.,TRBJ1-2,CVSSQDVGLPYGYTF,TGTGTCAGCAGCCAAGATGTGGGGCTTCCCTATGGCTACACCTTC
TRBV2,.,many,TRBJ1-2,CASSSISANYGYTF,TGTGCCAGCAGCTCGATATCGGCTAACTATGGCTACACCTTC
TRBV6-2/TRBV6-3,.,.,TRBJ1-2,CASSSWRGPNYGYTF,TGTGCCAGCAGTTCGTGGCGGGGTCCTAACTATGGCTACACCTTC
TRBV5-1,.,.,TRBJ2-2,CASSLEGQLTGELFF,TGCGCCAGCAGCTTGGAAGGACAGCTCACCGGGGAGCTGTTTTTT
TRBV27,.,.,TRBJ1-1,CATMTGNTEAFF,TGTGCCACAATGACAGGGAACACTGAAGCTTTCTTT
TRBV5-8,TRBD1,once,TRBJ1-4,CASSPQGGYGEKLFF,TGTGCCAGCAGCCCGCAAGGGGGCTACGGCGAAAAACTGTTTTTT
TRBV29-1,.,.,TRBJ2-2,CSVSSLGELFF,TGCAGCGTTTCTAGCCTTGGGGAGCTGTTTTTT
TRBV11-3,TRBD1,.,TRBJ2-7,CASSPRGQTYYEQYF,TGTGCCAGCAGCCCAAGGGGACAGACGTACTACGAGCAGTACTTC
TRBV10-3,.,.,TRBJ1-5,CAISWTDSNQPQHF,TGTGCCATCAGCTGGACAGATAGCAATCAGCCCCAGCATTTT
TRBV11-3,TRBD2,.,TRBJ2-1,CASSSREGRFNEQFF,TGTGCCAGCAGCTCTAGGGAGGGGCGGTTCAATGAGCAGTTCTTC
TRBV10-3,.,.,TRBJ1-3,CAISDQVGVAGWSGNTIYF,TGTGCCATCAGTGATCAAGTCGGTGTGGCAGGCTGGTCTGGAAACACCATATATTTT
TRBV11-3,TRBD2,.,TRBJ2-1,CASSPPSGSYNEQFF,TGTGCCAGCAGCCCCCCTAGCGGCTCCTACAATGAGCAGTTCTTC
TRBV4-1,TRBD2,.,TRBJ2-4,CASSQDFSGGIQYF,TGCGCCAGCAGCCAAGATTTCTCGGGGGGCATTCAGTACTTC
TRBV6-5,TRBD1,once,TRBJ2-1,CASARQGGTNEQFF,TGTGCCAGCGCTAGACAGGGGGGAACCAATGAGCAGTTCTTC
TRBV30,.,.,TRBJ2-2,CAWREGGGTNTGELFF,TGTGCCTGGAGGGAGGGCGGCGGGACGAACACCGGGGAGCTGTTTTTT
TRBV27,.,.,TRBJ2-5,CASSSGVAFQETQYF,TGTGCCAGCAGTTCAGGGGTGGCGTTCCAAGAGACCCAGTACTTC
TRBV5-8,TRBD1,.,TRBJ1-1,CASSLWTGPLNTEAFF,TGTGCCAGCAGCCTTTGGACAGGGCCCCTGAACACTGAAGCTTTCTTT
TRBV30,.,.,TRBJ1-1,CAWSTSVETEAFF,TGTGCCTGGAGTACTAGCGTAGAGACTGAAGCTTTCTTT
TRBV27,TRBD1,.,TRBJ1-5,CASSPGTGGVNQPQHF,TGTGCCAGCAGTCCGGGGACAGGGGGCGTCAATCAGCCCCAGCATTTT
TRBV4-3,.,.,TRBJ2-7,CASSQVHGPGGYEQYF,TGCGCCAGCAGCCAAGTTCACGGCCCAGGGGGGTACGAGCAGTACTTC
TRBV5-6,TRBD1,.,TRBJ1-2,CASRGLGQGAYYGYTF,TGTGCCAGCAGGGGACTAGGACAGGGGGCCTACTATGGCTACACCTTC
TRBV5-5,TRBD2,once,TRBJ2-1,CASSLAPGLAGISYNEQFF,TGTGCCAGCAGCTTGGCTCCGGGACTAGCGGGAATCTCCTACAATGAGCAGTTCTTC
TRBV6-6,TRBD1,.,TRBJ1-2,CASRPDRGRVGYTF,TGTGCCAGCAGACCTGACAGGGGGCGGGTTGGCTACACCTTC
TRBV5-1,.,.,TRBJ2-2,CASSPQGTPNTGELFF,TGCGCCAGCAGCCCCCAGGGGACACCGAACACCGGGGAGCTGTTTTTT
TRBV7-8,TRBD2,.,TRBJ2-7,CASSPPGGPYEQYF,TGTGCCAGCAGCCCCCCGGGAGGTCCCTACGAGCAGTACTTC
TRBV4-1,TRBD2,.,TRBJ2-5,CASSQDPGLPQETQYF,TGCGCCAGCAGCCAAGACCCGGGACTACCTCAAGAGACCCAGTACTTC
TRBV7-2,.,.,TRBJ2-3,CASSLATTRSDTQYF,TGTGCCAGCAGCTTAGCGACGACTAGGTCAGATACGCAGTATTTT
TRBV18,TRBD1,.,TRBJ2-3,CASSLGQGVDTQYF,TGTGCCAGCTCGCTAGGACAGGGGGTTGATACGCAGTATTTT
TRBV20-1,.,.,TRBJ1-6,CSASDRNNSPLHF,TGCAGTGCTAGTGACAGAAATAATTCACCCCTCCACTTT
TRBV28,.,.,TRBJ2-4,CASSSPRFGEAKNIQYF,TGTGCCAGCAGTTCTCCCCGGTTTGGTGAGGCCAAAAACATTCAGTACTTC
TRBV6-5,TRBD1,.,TRBJ1-5,CASRGTANQPQHF,TGTGCCAGCAGGGGGACAGCGAATCAGCCCCAGCATTTT
TRBV25-1,.,.,TRBJ1-1,CASSRGSIPEAFF,TGTGCCAGCAGTCGCGGTTCGATTCCTGAAGCTTTCTTT
TRBV6-2/TRBV6-3,.,.,TRBJ2-3,CASSYNGGRTDTQYF,TGTGCCAGCAGTTACAACGGGGGGCGCACAGATACGCAGTATTTT
TRBV4-1,.,.,TRBJ2-3,CASSRPNTDTQYF,TGCGCCAGCAGCCGTCCTAACACAGATACGCAGTATTTT
TRBV6-5,.,.,TRBJ2-7,CASTSVYEQYF,TGTGCCAGCACGTCAGTCTACGAGCAGTACTTC
TRBV27,.,.,TRBJ2-3,CASSPRGLGTDTQYF,TGTGCCAGCAGCCCGCGGGGTTTGGGGACAGATACGCAGTATTTT
TRBV4-2,TRBD1,.,TRBJ1-3,CASSHPGTGGPFSGNTIYF,TGTGCCAGCAGCCACCCCGGGACAGGGGGCCCTTTCTCTGGAAACACCATATATTTT
TRBV6-6,.,.,TRBJ1-6,CASSYAGSPPDSPLHF,TGTGCCAGCAGTTACGCCGGTTCCCCGCCCGATTCACCCCTCCACTTT
TRBV9,.,.,TRBJ2-3,CASSAGMDSLTDTQYF,TGTGCCAGCAGCGCCGGAATGGACAGTCTCACAGATACGCAGTATTTT